The entry below gives a single T cell receptor beta chain sequence along with its context. Its specificity is unknown. CDR1 and CDR2 from the germline V gene are SGHTA and FQGNSA. The CDR3 contains 13 residues. Trimming stripped 2 bases from V and 5 bases from J, with 7 bases between. The data are from a study of T cell responses to AZD1222 COVID-19 vaccine. TCRdb's copy holds only in-frame clones and misses some; the assay was immunoSEQ multiplex PCR. The data hold fewer than 150,000 clones, with about 90% observed a single time. The study's findings and limits: Only a handful of AZD1222 recipients, several in all, had baseline seropositivity. Donors were largely white British and mainly female; clonal diversity was possibly underestimated. Repertoires were collected only later (after the peak T cell response had occurred).

The gene calls are TRBV7-2 and TRBJ1-5; D not certain. The sequenced sample was peripheral blood, obtained 28 days after the second AZD1222 dose. The sequence came from an adult who received the AZD1222 COVID-19 vaccine. This chain's CDR3 is CASSLNRDQPQHF. DNA of the CDR3: TGTGCCAGCAGCTTAAACCGAGATCAGCCCCAGCATTTT.